This TCR beta chain was sequenced for a study of regulatory T cells in long-lasting Graves disease. General observations from the study: Between persistent patients, about 2,500 public clonotypes were shared, exceeding the approximately 870 shared between new patients.

The V gene end was trimmed by 6 bases and the J gene end by 7 bases; junction bases not matched to a gene: 5. The CDR3 has 12 amino acids. Per germline, CDR1 SQVTM and CDR2 ANQGSEA. Indicated time point: persistent/refractory GD, antithyroid drugs over 5 years with positive TRAb. Isolated PBMC RNA provided the starting material for the TCR library. TCR beta libraries were built with iRepertoire HTBI primers and Arm-PCR of CDR3 regions. From the multiplex PCR reads, TCRdb called clonotypes with MiXCR, one entry per CDR3 protein. Of about 290,000 distinct CDR3 sequences listed, roughly a fifth were seen once; the top ten hold 56%. This clonotype was counted ten times or more. Its antigen is still unknown.

This TCR derives from a female donor with Graves disease. The sequencing here drew on peripheral blood mononuclear cells (PBMCs), taken when the disease was refractory, from a patient treated with antithyroid drugs. This chain links TRBV29-1 with TRBJ2-4; TRBD1 agrees at 8 bases. CDR3 coding DNA: TGCAGCGTCGGGACAGGAGATAACATTCAGTACTTC. This gives the protein CSVGTGDNIQYF.